The T cell receptor beta chain under discussion was sequenced for a study of T cells in Graves' hyperthyroidism and ophthalmopathy. Study context: Peripheral blood draws took place at initial diagnosis, ahead of any treatment.

There were TCR beta CDR3 regions amplified from RNA transcripts. Using the HTBI primer set, a first-round RT-PCR was run on the TCR CDR3. TCRdb re-called the multiplex PCR reads through MiXCR, storing one row per CDR3 protein. There are hundreds of thousands of distinct CDR3 sequences in the sample; around 17% occur only once, and more than 15% lies in the top ten. Study results and caveats: A model using 13 V-J features told ophthalmopathy apart from stable hyperthyroidism.

About 10 ml of fresh peripheral blood supplied the PBMCs. On this clonotype: Its target is unknown.

This sequence was found in a woman aged 18-35 years with Graves' hyperthyroidism. Sequenced input: blood.

CDR3 coding DNA: TGCAGTGCTATAAGCCATTCCTTCTCCTACGAGCAGTACTTC. As protein: CSAISHSFSYEQYF. The V call is TRBV20-1, the J call TRBJ2-7; D gene uncertain. The CDR3 totals 14 residues. CDR1 is DFQATT, CDR2 SNEGSKA, per germline (reference sequence). Trimming stripped 4 bases from V and 0 bases from J, with 13 bases between.